A selection of T cell receptor beta chains follows, all from one sample in a study of low-dose radiotherapy and immunotherapy resistance in tumors. MiXCR, run by TCRdb on the reads, gives a single entry per CDR3 protein. The table lists about 46,000 distinct CDR3 sequences, approximately 12% of them singletons. Here the sequenced sample was PBMCs, taken before treatment. The receptors were sampled from a female donor with ovarian cancer. Each CDR3 is given with its conserved first and last residue. A D gene is named only where the DNA matches it firmly. The size entry is marked missing in some rows and otherwise reads once, few, many or a size class.

cdr3_nt | cdr3_aa | v_call | d_call | clone_size | j_call
TGTGCCAGCTCACCACCCCCAAAAGGAGAGACCCAGTACTTC | CASSPPPKGETQYF | TRBV18 | . | many | TRBJ2-5
TGTGCCAGCAGCCGGACTAGCGGGGGAGAGACCCAGTACTTC | CASSRTSGGETQYF | TRBV5-4 | TRBD2 | many | TRBJ2-5
TGTGCCAGCAGTTACTCGTTTCCGAGCTCCTACGAGCAGTACTTC | CASSYSFPSSYEQYF | TRBV6-5 | . | medium-sized | TRBJ2-7
TGTGCCAGCAGCTTAGAGGCGGTTTACAATGAGCAGTTCTTC | CASSLEAVYNEQFF | TRBV7-8 | . | many | TRBJ2-1
TGTGCCAGCAGTGATGTGGGATCAAGCAATCAGCCCCAGCATTTT | CASSDVGSSNQPQHF | TRBV2 | . | many | TRBJ1-5
TGTGCCAGCAGCGAGCGGGACAGGGGCGAGCAGTACTTC | CASSERDRGEQYF | TRBV11-2 | TRBD1 | many | TRBJ2-7
TGTGCCAGCAACCAGACTCACGGGGAGGAAAACATTCAGTACTTC | CASNQTHGEENIQYF | TRBV6-2/TRBV6-3 | . | . | TRBJ2-4
TGTGCCAGCAGCCGAACTTCCGAAGTGGCAGATACGCAGTATTTT | CASSRTSEVADTQYF | TRBV5-4 | . | many | TRBJ2-3
TGTGCCAGCAGTCCATCAAGGGGCTTTCAGCCCCAGCATTTT | CASSPSRGFQPQHF | TRBV12-3/TRBV12-4 | . | many | TRBJ1-5
TGTGCCAGCAGCCTTTCCGGGACAGGGGGTGAAAAACTGTTTTTT | CASSLSGTGGEKLFF | TRBV7-9 | TRBD1 | many | TRBJ1-4
TGTGCCAGTAGTATTCCGGGACAGGGGTTCTACGAGCAGTACTTC | CASSIPGQGFYEQYF | TRBV19 | TRBD1 | many | TRBJ2-7
TGCGCCAGCAGCTCTGATGTGGTCCCCTCCTACAATGAGCAGTTCTTC | CASSSDVVPSYNEQFF | TRBV5-1 | . | . | TRBJ2-1
TGTGCCAGCAGGACAGGCCGAAGAAACATTCAGTACTTC | CASRTGRRNIQYF | TRBV12-3/TRBV12-4 | . | many | TRBJ2-4
TGTGCCAGCAGCGGACACAGGGGGCCCTCCTACAATGAGCAGTTCTTC | CASSGHRGPSYNEQFF | TRBV21-1 | . | many | TRBJ2-1
TGTGCCAGCAGTGAAGGACAGGTGAAATTCGAGCAGTACTTC | CASSEGQVKFEQYF | TRBV25-1 | TRBD1 | many | TRBJ2-7
TGTGCCAGCACCGAGGGGCACATTCAGTACTTC | CASTEGHIQYF | TRBV6-6 | . | many | TRBJ2-4
TGTGCCAGCAGTTACTCGGGACAGGCCACTGAAGCTTTCTTT | CASSYSGQATEAFF | TRBV6-6 | TRBD1 | . | TRBJ1-1